A single sample is the source of the 30 T cell receptor beta chains below, sequenced in a study of T-cell reconstitution after alpha-beta-depleted transplantation in children. Unique molecular identifiers were used to barcode this TCRbeta library. MiXCR, run by TCRdb on the PCR reads, gives a single entry per CDR3 protein. The data show about 270,000 distinct CDR3 sequences, with about a tenth seen just once and 10% held by the top ten. The sequencing used PBMCs from the stem cell graft donor, collected from the stem cell graft. These receptors were taken from a human donor who donated a stem cell graft to a child with SCID.

V gene TRBV5-1 combines with J gene TRBJ2-1, with D maybe TRBD1 (6 bases). This CDR3 comprises 14 residues. Deletions cut 4 bases from V and 9 bases from J, with 17 bases between. Germline values: CDR1 SGHRS, CDR2 YFSETQ. CDR3 in DNA: TGCGCCAGCAGCCAAAATACAGGGACGGCTGAGCAGTTCTTC. It yields the protein CASSQNTGTAEQFF.

This clonotype occurred a few times. V usage is TRBV6-1 and J usage is TRBJ2-7; TRBD2 matches at 13 bases. The CDR3 sequence is 16 residues long. V trimming: 7 bases; J trimming: 2 bases; junction bases outside the gene matches: 8. Germline CDR1 reads MNHNS; CDR2 reads SASEGT. CDR3: CASILGGLAGPYEQYF. The DNA of the CDR3 is TGTGCCAGCATACTTGGGGGACTAGCGGGGCCCTACGAGCAGTACTTC.

This clonotype has just a few counts. V is TRBV7-9 and J is TRBJ1-1; 7 bases fit TRBD1. V dropped 6 bases and J dropped 0; count of bases not matched to a gene: 10. The CDR3 extends over 16 amino acids. Germline CDR1 and CDR2: SEHNR and FQNEAQ (reference sequence). As DNA, the CDR3 is TGTGCCAGCAGTCAACCCCCGGGACAGATGAACACTGAAGCTTTCTTT. The encoded protein is CASSQPPGQMNTEAFF.

The V gene is TRBV5-1, the J gene TRBJ2-5; D not resolved. V lost 0 bases to trimming and J lost 5 bases, with 11 bases between them. This CDR3 region has 14 residues. Germline V gene lookup returns CDR1 SGHRS and CDR2 YFSETQ. The CDR3 is CASSLEAVRETQYF. The CDR3 nucleotides read TGCGCCAGCAGCTTGGAGGCCGTACGGGAGACCCAGTACTTC.

This clonotype was recorded a few times. The chain couples TRBV2 to TRBJ2-7; 7 bases match TRBD1. V trimming: 2 bases; J trimming: 0 bases; junction bases outside the gene matches: 7. CDR1 is SNHLY and CDR2 is FYNNEI in the germline V gene. The CDR3 contains 16 residues. This chain's CDR3 is CASSEMEAGGSYEQYF. CDR3 nucleotides: TGTGCCAGCAGTGAAATGGAGGCAGGGGGCTCCTACGAGCAGTACTTC.

This clonotype was seen many times. The chain carries TRBV24-1 and TRBJ2-5, with TRBD1 matching 9 bases. The CDR3 is 13 amino acids. V shed 7 bases, J shed 4 bases, and the junction held 3 bases outside the gene matches. In germline, CDR1 is KGHDR, CDR2 SFDVKD. The CDR3 protein is CATSPGQGETQYF. In nucleotides, the CDR3 is TGTGCCACCAGCCCGGGACAGGGAGAGACCCAGTACTTC.

This clonotype showed up just a few times. The gene calls are TRBV11-2 and TRBJ2-5; D ambiguous. Trimming took off 0 bases at V and 0 bases at J, with 14 bases between the two ends. Germline V lookup: CDR1 SGHAT, CDR2 FQNNGV. The CDR3 is 17 amino acids. The CDR3 coding sequence is TGTGCCAGCAGCTTAGAGCGTAGACGCGCGTACCAAGAGACCCAGTACTTC. It specifies CASSLERRRAYQETQYF.

V usage is TRBV15 and J usage is TRBJ2-5; no reliable D call. The CDR3 runs 12 residues. V gave up 6 bases and J gave up 4 bases, with 9 bases separating them. Germline CDR1 reads LNHNV; CDR2 reads YYDKDF (reference sequence). Here the CDR3 DNA reads TGTGCCACCAGTCTTTCAGGAGAGACCCAGTACTTC. Residues: CATSLSGETQYF.

This sequence joins TRBV10-3 and TRBJ1-1; tentatively, D is TRBD1 (5 bases). From germline, CDR1 is ENHRY and CDR2 SYGVKD. The CDR3 is 16 amino acids. The germline V and J ends were trimmed by 4 bases and 0 bases, with 15 bases remaining between them. The CDR3 region has the DNA TGTGCCATCAGTGGGACAAAGGGAACCATGAACACTGAAGCTTTCTTT. Translating it yields CAISGTKGTMNTEAFF.

This clonotype was seen many times. This chain uses TRBV24-1 with TRBJ2-1; 7 nucleotides line up with TRBD1. The germline CDR1 and CDR2 sequences are KGHDR and SFDVKD. V trimming: 4 bases; J trimming: 2 bases; junction bases outside the gene matches: 7. The CDR3 loop spans 16 amino acids. In DNA, the CDR3 is TGTGCCACCAGTGACGCCGGGACAGCGACCTACAATGAGCAGTTCTTC. Translation: CATSDAGTATYNEQFF.

The rearrangement joins TRBV10-3 to TRBJ2-3; D is undetermined. CDR3 size: 13 residues. Germline V gene data show CDR1 as ENHRY and CDR2 as SYGVKD. Trimming left V 9 bases short and J 6 bases short, with 16 bases between. CDR3 residues: CAIHTGPEDTQYF. CDR3 nucleotide sequence: TGTGCCATTCACACCGGGCCTGAGGATACGCAGTATTTT.

This clonotype occurred many times. The chain links TRBV3-1 to TRBJ1-2; possibly TRBD1 for D (6 bases). Germline CDR1 reads LGHDT; CDR2 reads YNNKEL (reference sequence). The CDR3 contains 14 residues. Trimming removed 3 bases from V and 4 bases from J, with 12 bases in between. In DNA form, the CDR3 reads TGTGCCAGCAGCCAGTATCAGGGGAGCTATGGCTACACCTTC. Translation: CASSQYQGSYGYTF.

This clonotype occurred many times. The chain links TRBV10-2 to TRBJ2-3; 7 bases align to TRBD2. This CDR3 region has 13 residues. Germline CDR1 WSHSY, CDR2 SAAADI. V dropped 8 bases and J dropped 1; count of bases not matched to a gene: 3. CDR3 nucleotides: TGCGCCAGCGGGAGGGAGCGCACAGATACGCAGTATTTT. Encoded protein: CASGRERTDTQYF.

V usage is TRBV29-1 and J usage is TRBJ1-2, with 7 bases that match TRBD1. Germline V CDR1 and CDR2: SQVTM, ANQGSEA. CDR3 size: 14 residues. Trimming at V came to 7 bases and at J to 4 bases, leaving 12 bases not matched to a gene. The CDR3, as DNA: TGCAGCGGGGAGACAGGGAGTGGAGGCTATGGCTACACCTTC. It specifies CSGETGSGGYGYTF.

The J gene is TRBJ2-3, the V gene TRBV19, with D possibly matching TRBD1 (6 bases). This CDR3 has 14 residues. The germline V and J ends were trimmed by 3 bases and 4 bases, with 11 bases remaining between them. Germline CDR1 is LNHDA and CDR2 is SQIVND (reference sequence). The CDR3 DNA reads as TGTGCCAGTAGTATCTGGGGGCGCCCAGATACGCAGTATTTT. It specifies CASSIWGRPDTQYF. The entire variable domain, with the rest obtained from reference TRBV19 and TRBJ2-3, is as follows: DGGITQSPKYLFRKEGQNVTLSCEQNLNHDAMYWYRQDPGQGLRLIYYSQIVNDFQKGDIAEGYSVSREKKESFPLTVTSAQKNPTAFYLCASSIWGRPDTQYFGPGTRLTVL.

The chain couples TRBV5-5 to TRBJ2-2; possibly TRBD2 for D (5 bases). Trimming removed 5 bases at V and 5 bases at J, with 13 bases between. Looked up from germline, CDR1 is SGHKS and CDR2 is YYEKEE (reference sequence). The CDR3 is 14 residues long. The CDR3 is CASSSGSGTGELFF. CDR3 DNA sequence: TGTGCCAGCAGTTCGGGGTCTGGGACCGGGGAGCTGTTTTTT. The complete variable domain, with remaining parts taken from reference TRBV5-5 and TRBJ2-2, reads DAGVTQSPTHLIKTRGQQVTLRCSPISGHKSVSWYQQVLGQGPQFIFQYYEKEERGRGNFPDRFSARQFPNYSSELNVNALLLGDSALYLCASSSGSGTGELFFGEGSRLTVL.

This clonotype has a count of ten or more. The rearrangement links TRBV5-1 to TRBJ2-5, with 9 bases that match TRBD1. Unmatched junction bases numbered 8, after V lost 2 bases and J lost 3 bases. The CDR3 length is 16 residues. The germline V gene encodes CDR1 SGHRS and CDR2 YFSETQ. CDR3 coding DNA: TGCGCCAGCAGCTTAGGGACAGGGTCTTTGGAAGAGACCCAGTACTTC. It translates to CASSLGTGSLEETQYF.

A few counts support this clonotype. The chain couples TRBV7-9 to TRBJ1-5, with D possibly TRBD1 on 6 matching bases. Trimming shortened V by 1 base and J by 3 bases, and 10 bases separated the two germline ends. The CDR3 spans 15 residues. From germline, CDR1 is SEHNR and CDR2 FQNEAQ (reference sequence). CDR3 in DNA: TGTGCCAGCAGCTTAGTAGGGGGGGTCAATCAGCCCCAGCATTTT. Encoded protein: CASSLVGGVNQPQHF.

This clonotype was detected a few times. The rearrangement joins TRBV11-2 to TRBJ2-2; the D gene could be TRBD1 or TRBD2 (5 bases each). The germline gives CDR1 SGHAT, CDR2 FQNNGV. The CDR3 covers 14 residues. The V end lost 5 bases, the J end lost 6 bases, and 13 bases lay between the germline ends. The CDR3 loop reads CASSGLEGPGELFF. CDR3 sequence (DNA): TGTGCCAGCAGCGGACTTGAGGGGCCCGGGGAGCTGTTTTTT. The full variable domain, completed using reference TRBV11-2 and TRBJ2-2, is EAGVAQSPRYKIIEKRQSVAFWCNPISGHATLYWYQQILGQGPKLLIQFQNNGVVDDSQLPKDRFSAERLKGVDSTLKIQPAKLEDSAVYLCASSGLEGPGELFFGEGSRLTVL.

This clonotype was found a few times. The V gene is TRBV6-5, the J gene TRBJ2-5; D is possibly TRBD1 (6 bases). Germline loops: CDR1 MNHEY, CDR2 SVGAGI. Deletions cut 2 bases from V and 1 base from J, with 11 bases between. This CDR3 spans 15 amino acids. The CDR3 reads CASSYTGQPQETQYF. The CDR3 region has the DNA TGTGCCAGCAGTTACACAGGACAGCCCCAAGAGACCCAGTACTTC.

This clonotype has more than one count but fewer than ten. The chain links TRBV25-1 to TRBJ1-2; weak D call: TRBD1 (6 bases). Germline V lookup: CDR1 MGHDK, CDR2 SYGVNS. The CDR3 consists of 14 residues. Trimming took 2 bases from V and 2 from J, leaving 9 bases between them. As DNA, the CDR3 is TGTGCCAGCAGTGAACAAGGGGGGAACTATGGCTACACCTTC. Residues: CASSEQGGNYGYTF.

A few counts support this clonotype. CDR3 DNA sequence: TGTGCCAGTAGTACACACCGGGACAGGGGGAATGAAAAACTGTTTTTT. This encodes CASSTHRDRGNEKLFF. This sequence joins TRBV19 and TRBJ1-4; 11 nucleotides align to TRBD1. Losses at the gene ends were 4 bases for V and 5 bases for J; bases not matched to a gene: 6. The CDR3 totals 16 residues. CDR1 is LNHDA, CDR2 SQIVND, per germline (reference sequence).

This clonotype was detected ten times or more. V usage is TRBV2 and J usage is TRBJ1-2; 10 bases are shared with TRBD1. The germline CDR1 and CDR2 sequences are SNHLY and FYNNEI. This CDR3 spans 14 amino acids. V shed 4 bases and J 7 bases; nucleotides not matched to a gene: 6. This CDR3 is CASSGGQGFTGYTF. Here the CDR3 DNA reads TGTGCCAGCAGTGGGGGACAGGGGTTTACTGGCTACACCTTC.

Points on this clonotype: The junction differs from germline at one of its ends, possibly a read error. This chain uses TRBV10-3 with TRBJ2-2; tentatively, D is TRBD2 (5 bases). The CDR3 extends over 14 amino acids. Germline V lookup: CDR1 ENHRY, CDR2 SYGVKD. The CDR3 sequence: CTISESGYTVELFF. CDR3 sequence (DNA): TGTACCATCAGTGAGTCGGGGTACACCGTGGAGCTGTTTTTT.

The CDR3 DNA is TGTGCCAGCAGTTATAGGCAGGGCCTCTACGAGCAGTACTTC. Translated, it gives CASSYRQGLYEQYF. The genes are TRBV6-5 and TRBJ2-7, with a possible D match to TRBD1 (5 bases). Trimming pared 3 bases from V and 3 bases from J, leaving 12 bases between. The CDR3 is made up of 14 amino acids. Germline V gene sequence: CDR1 MNHEY, CDR2 SVGAGI.

This clonotype has a count of ten or more. This chain joins TRBV12-3 or TRBV12-4 and TRBJ2-7; 7 nucleotides align to TRBD1. The length of the CDR3 is 17 residues. Trimming removed 1 base from V and 4 bases from J; junction bases left unmatched: 13. CDR3 protein: CASSLGDSLNVVYEQYF. For the CDR3, the DNA is TGTGCCAGCAGTTTAGGGGACAGCTTGAATGTTGTTTACGAGCAGTACTTC.

The sample holds a few counts of this clonotype. The V gene is TRBV5-5, the J gene TRBJ1-1; possibly TRBD1 for D (6 bases). The CDR3 is 14 residues long. The V end lost 4 bases, the J end lost 4 bases, and 14 bases lay between the germline ends. The V gene's germline CDR1 is SGHKS and CDR2 YYEKEE (reference sequence). The CDR3 region has the DNA TGTGCCAGCAGCCCCGAGGGGGTTTTCACTGAAGCTTTCTTT. It is translated as CASSPEGVFTEAFF.

The V and J genes are TRBV6-1 and TRBJ2-3; no clear D gene. This CDR3 has 13 residues. CDR1 MNHNS and CDR2 SASEGT come from the germline V gene. Trimming left V 5 bases short and J 2 bases short, with 8 bases between. The CDR3 sequence: CASSPPPTDTQYF. The CDR3 region has the DNA TGTGCCAGCAGTCCCCCCCCCACAGATACGCAGTATTTT.

This clonotype was recorded a few times. This chain connects TRBV20-1 to TRBJ1-3; D gene uncertain. The ends were cut back, 3 bases at V and 0 bases at J, with 9 bases in the middle. Looked up from germline, CDR1 is DFQATT and CDR2 is SNEGSKA (reference sequence). The CDR3 runs to 14 residues. The CDR3 loop reads CSARNSISGNTIYF. The CDR3 DNA reads TGCAGTGCTAGGAACAGCATCTCTGGAAACACCATATATTTT.

The DNA for the CDR3 is TGTGCCAGCAGCGGAGAAAGGACTAGCCGAGAGACCCAGTACTTC. Amino acid sequence: CASSGERTSRETQYF. V and J are TRBV2 and TRBJ2-5; 8 nucleotides align to TRBD2. This CDR3 contains 15 residues. Germline V gives CDR1 SNHLY, CDR2 FYNNEI. The junction had 10 bases not matched to a gene; V was cut back by 6 bases and J by 4 bases.